Shown below are 11 T cell receptor beta chains from a single sample sequenced in a study of blood T cell repertoires in COVID-19. Clones were sequenced by immunoSEQ multiplex PCR, and TCRdb holds only the in-frame ones, with some missing. The table records 150,000 to 200,000 clones, about 88% of them present only once. Specimen: peripheral blood. All receptors derive from a man aged 55 to 70 with active or convalescent COVID-19.

This chain connects TRBV7-2 to TRBJ2-7; perhaps TRBD2 as D (5 bases). Trimming pared 0 bases from V and 11 bases from J, leaving 11 bases between. This CDR3 contains 12 residues. Germline-derived CDR1 and CDR2 are SGHTA and FQGNSA. The CDR3 DNA reads TGTGCCAGCAGCTTAGCCCGCGGGCGAGAGTACTTC. Protein sequence: CASSLARGREYF.

This chain joins TRBV4-2 and TRBJ2-7; 7 bases agree with TRBD1. There are 16 residues in the CDR3. The germline V gene has CDR1 LGHNA and CDR2 YNFKEQ. V was pared by 4 bases and J by 2 bases, with 11 bases of the junction left unmatched. As DNA, the CDR3 is TGTGCCAGCAGCCCATCCGGGACAGAACCTGCCTACGAGCAGTACTTC. Protein sequence: CASSPSGTEPAYEQYF.

This rearrangement joins TRBV24-1 to TRBJ2-2, with 7 bases that match TRBD1. Germline CDR1 reads KGHDR; CDR2 reads SFDVKD. The trim removed 5 bases at V and 7 bases at J, leaving 6 bases unmatched. CDR3 length equals 14 residues. CDR3 bases: TGTGCCACCAGTGCAGACAGGGATAACGGGGAGCTGTTTTTT. As protein: CATSADRDNGELFF.

The chain has TRBV7-9 and TRBJ1-2; TRBD1 aligns across 7 bases. V lost 5 bases and J lost 8; bases outside the gene matches: 8. The CDR3 spans 13 residues. Germline CDR1 and CDR2: SEHNR and FQNEAQ (reference sequence). Written as DNA, the CDR3 is TGTGCCAGCAGCCCCGTAGGGGGCCGAGGCTACACCTTC. This gives the protein CASSPVGGRGYTF.

This clone has only a few counts. The same CDR3 can be traced to other DNA sequences in this sample. The CDR3 DNA follows: TGTGCCATCAGTACAGGGAACACTGAAGCTTTCTTT. This translates into CAISTGNTEAFF. This chain joins TRBV10-3 and TRBJ1-1; the D gene is possibly TRBD1 (5 bases). The CDR3 has 12 amino acids. Germline V gene lookup returns CDR1 ENHRY and CDR2 SYGVKD. Trimming removed 5 bases at V and 1 base at J, with 5 bases between.

The chain has TRBV19 and TRBJ2-7; TRBD2 matches at 16 bases. Germline loops: CDR1 LNHDA, CDR2 SQIVND (reference sequence). The trim removed 5 bases at V and 5 bases at J, leaving 6 bases unmatched. This CDR3 spans 16 amino acids. CDR3 residues: CASSPGTSGRANEQYF. The CDR3 bases are TGTGCCAGTAGTCCGGGGACTAGCGGGAGGGCTAACGAGCAGTACTTC.

The chain joins TRBV3-1 (or the pseudogene TRBV3-2) to TRBJ1-2; unclear D gene. V lost 0 bases to trimming and J lost 4 bases, with 12 bases between them. Germline CDR1 reads LGHDT; CDR2 reads YNNKEL (reference sequence). CDR3 length: 15 amino acids. DNA of the CDR3: TGTGCCAGCAGCCAAGATCTAGGCAGCCCCTATGGCTACACCTTC. Amino acid sequence: CASSQDLGSPYGYTF.

The gene calls are TRBV29-1 and TRBJ1-2, with 8 bases aligning to TRBD1. The J segment lost 2 bases and the V segment lost 3 bases, leaving 2 bases of the junction unmatched. Germline CDR1 and CDR2: SQVTM and ANQGSEA. The CDR3 has 13 residues. The CDR3 spells CSVEWDRNYGYTF. The CDR3 nucleotides read TGCAGCGTTGAGTGGGACAGGAACTATGGCTACACCTTC.

The chain joins TRBV7-9 to TRBJ2-7, with 7 bases lining up with TRBD2. The CDR3 covers 15 residues. After removal of 4 bases from V and 0 bases from J, the junction contained 6 bases not matched to a gene. Germline V CDR1 and CDR2: SEHNR, FQNEAQ (reference sequence). This CDR3 is CASSSLASSSYEQYF. CDR3 nucleotides: TGTGCCAGCAGCTCACTAGCGTCGAGCTCCTACGAGCAGTACTTC.

The chain couples TRBV5-6 to TRBJ2-7; D is possibly TRBD1 (7 bases). V lost 5 bases, J lost 5 bases, and 14 bases lay in between. CDR1 is SGHDT, CDR2 YYEEEE, per germline. This CDR3 region has 13 residues. CDR3 nucleotides: TGTGCCAGCAGACGGCAGGGGGGTAACGAGCAGTACTTC. Its translation: CASRRQGGNEQYF.

V usage is TRBV4-1 and J usage is TRBJ1-2; the D gene is possibly TRBD1 (5 bases). Looked up from germline, CDR1 is MGHRA and CDR2 is YSYEKL. Trimming cost V 4 bases and J 3 bases, with 15 bases left between them. The CDR3 contains 15 residues. The CDR3 spells CASSLTKEGDYGYTF. In DNA form, the CDR3 reads TGCGCCAGCAGCCTTACGAAGGAAGGGGACTATGGCTACACCTTC.